One and the same sample provided the 22 T cell receptor beta chains below, sequenced in a study of blood T cell repertoires in COVID-19 (dated by TCRdb to the early 2020s). Libraries were prepared through the immunoSEQ multiplex PCR assay. What TCRdb holds here is the immuneACCESS table cut down to in-frame rearrangements. Part of the clones is not present; checked against another copy, under half of the missing clones reflect an unresolved V gene, and the others are unexplained. The sample contains approximately 150,000 clones, 70% to 85% of them found a single time. 15% to 20% of the sample is in the top ten clones. Input material: PBMCs or T cells enriched from blood (not recorded which). The source of these receptors is a woman aged 70-85 years in a cohort exposed to, infected with or recovered from COVID-19 (not recorded which).

The chain uses TRBV7-2 and TRBJ2-3, with D unresolved. Germline V gene sequence: CDR1 SGHTA, CDR2 FQGNSA. This CDR3 region has 14 residues. V lost 2 bases to trimming and J lost 10 bases, with 16 bases between them. The CDR3 loop reads CASSLLYLRGAQYF. The CDR3 region has the DNA TGTGCCAGCAGCTTACTTTATCTGCGCGGAGCGCAGTATTTT.

The J gene is TRBJ1-5, the V gene TRBV7-9; TRBD1 matches 7 bases. The CDR3 has 15 residues. Trimming cost V 2 bases and J 6 bases; bases outside gene matches: 7. Germline lookup yields CDR1 SEHNR and CDR2 FQNEAQ (reference sequence). CDR3 amino acids: CASSLSQGVGQPQHF. The CDR3 region has the DNA TGTGCCAGCAGCTTAAGTCAGGGGGTAGGTCAGCCCCAGCATTTT.

The V and J genes are TRBV28 and TRBJ2-7; 10 positions agree with TRBD1. The V segment lost 6 bases and the J segment 4 bases; nucleotides outside the gene matches: 6. The CDR3 extends over 14 amino acids. Looked up from germline, CDR1 is MDHEN and CDR2 is SYDVKM. CDR3 in DNA: TGTGCCAGCAGCACCGGGACAGGGGTATACGAGCAGTACTTC. This translates into CASSTGTGVYEQYF.

The V call is TRBV6-5, the J call TRBJ2-1, with 8 bases aligning to TRBD2. V lost 2 bases, J lost 1 base, and 4 bases stayed unmatched. The germline gives CDR1 MNHEY, CDR2 SVGAGI. CDR3 length: 16 residues. As DNA, the CDR3 is TGTGCCAGCAGTTACAATAGCGGGGATTCCTACAATGAGCAGTTCTTC. It is translated as CASSYNSGDSYNEQFF.

This clone was detected a few times. CDR3 DNA: TGTGCCAGTAGTATAGCGGGGGGTAAGGGTGAAGCTTTCTTT. Its protein is CASSIAGGKGEAFF. V gene TRBV19 combines with J gene TRBJ1-1; TRBD1 is a possible D gene (5 bases). Trimming left V 1 base short and J 7 bases short, with 13 bases between. Germline assignment: CDR1 LNHDA and CDR2 SQIVND (reference sequence). The CDR3 contains 14 residues.

The CDR3 DNA is TGTGCCAGCAGCGTAGCATGGAGCGCGAACACCGGGGAGCTGTTTTTT. This codes for CASSVAWSANTGELFF. This chain joins TRBV9 and TRBJ2-2; no definite D call. With 0 bases removed from V and 0 bases from J, the gap between germline ends came to 9 bases. The CDR3 consists of 16 residues. Looked up from germline, CDR1 is SGDLS and CDR2 is YYNGEE.

This rearrangement joins TRBV7-2 to TRBJ2-1; the match to TRBD2 covers 11 bases. In germline, CDR1 is SGHTA, CDR2 FQGNSA. The CDR3 sequence is 17 residues long. Trimming cost V 1 base and J 4 bases; bases outside gene matches: 6. The CDR3: CASSLEVGLAGYNEQFF. CDR3 in DNA: TGTGCCAGCAGCTTAGAGGTTGGACTAGCGGGTTACAATGAGCAGTTCTTC.

This sequence joins TRBV5-5 and TRBJ2-7; 8 bases line up with TRBD2. The germline V gene has CDR1 SGHKS and CDR2 YYEKEE (reference sequence). The CDR3 length is 15 residues. After removal of 2 bases from V and 3 bases from J, the junction contained 7 bases not matched to a gene. As DNA, the CDR3 is TGTGCCAGCAGCTTTTCATTAGCGGGACACTACGAGCAGTACTTC. Translated: CASSFSLAGHYEQYF.

This sequence joins TRBV10-3 and TRBJ1-5, with D maybe TRBD1 (5 bases). This CDR3 is 13 amino acids long. Trimming took off 3 bases at V and 2 bases at J, with 5 bases between the two ends. CDR1 and CDR2 (germline): ENHRY, SYGVKD. In nucleotides, the CDR3 is TGTGCCATCAGTGAAGGGGGCAATCAGCCCCAGCATTTT. Protein product: CAISEGGNQPQHF.

The chain combines TRBV10-3 with TRBJ1-1, with 7 bases identical to TRBD1. The ends lost 2 bases at V and 7 bases at J; junction bases unmatched: 13. This CDR3 has 16 amino acids. Germline CDR1 reads ENHRY; CDR2 reads SYGVKD. CDR3 residues: CAISESGRTGAVEAFF. CDR3 DNA sequence: TGTGCCATCAGTGAGAGTGGAAGGACAGGAGCCGTTGAAGCTTTCTTT.

This chain uses TRBV5-4 with TRBJ2-5; 10 bases map to TRBD1. Looked up from germline, CDR1 is SGHNT and CDR2 is YYREEE (reference sequence). Germline trimming cut 4 bases from V and 4 bases from J; bases unmatched to any gene: 10. CDR3 length: 16 amino acids. CDR3 protein: CASSQSRDRGGETQYF. CDR3 nucleotides: TGTGCCAGCAGCCAATCAAGGGACAGGGGCGGAGAGACCCAGTACTTC.

V gene TRBV24-1 combines with J gene TRBJ1-5; a weak D match, TRBD1 (5 bases). The CDR3 contains 14 residues. V lost 7 bases and J 5 bases, leaving 14 bases between the germline ends. Germline-derived CDR1 and CDR2 are KGHDR and SFDVKD. CDR3 residues: CATSQGNQHQPQHF. DNA for the CDR3: TGTGCCACCAGCCAGGGTAATCAACATCAGCCCCAGCATTTT.

The rearrangement joins TRBV18 to TRBJ2-2, with 7 bases fitting TRBD1. The CDR3 spans 16 residues. The germline CDR1 and CDR2 sequences are KGHSH and LQKENI. Unmatched junction bases numbered 9, after V lost 3 bases and J lost 5 bases. CDR3 coding DNA: TGTGCCAGCTCACCGAGACAGGGTGCGAGGACCGGGGAGCTGTTTTTT. This sequence encodes CASSPRQGARTGELFF.

CDR3 protein: CASSVEGMGNTIYF. The CDR3 DNA is TGTGCCAGCAGCGTAGAGGGGATGGGAAACACCATATATTTT. The chain couples TRBV9 to TRBJ1-3; TRBD1 might be the D (5 bases). The germline CDR1 and CDR2 sequences are SGDLS and YYNGEE. This CDR3 has 14 amino acids. Deletions cut 0 bases from V and 4 bases from J, with 8 bases between.

V is TRBV6-5 and J is TRBJ2-7, with TRBD2 matching 8 bases. This CDR3 has 16 residues. J gave up 4 bases and V 4 bases, and 12 bases lay outside the gene matches. Germline-derived CDR1 and CDR2 are MNHEY and SVGAGI. CDR3 bases: TGTGCCAGCAGTTTCGGGGGTAGCGGGACGGCATACGAGCAGTACTTC. This codes for CASSFGGSGTAYEQYF.

The chain couples TRBV5-1 to TRBJ2-2, with 7 bases that match TRBD1. J gave up 0 bases and V 4 bases, and 3 bases lay outside the gene matches. The CDR3 length is 15 residues. Germline CDR1 is SGHRS and CDR2 is YFSETQ. The CDR3 here is CASSIQGSNTGELFF. CDR3 nucleotides: TGCGCCAGCAGCATACAGGGGTCGAACACCGGGGAGCTGTTTTTT. Full variable domain (outside the CDR3, taken from reference TRBV5-1 and TRBJ2-2): KAGVTQTPRYLIKTRGQQVTLSCSPISGHRSVSWYQQTPGQGLQFLFEYFSETQRNKGNFPGRFSGRQFSNSRSEMNVSTLELGDSALYLCASSIQGSNTGELFFGEGSRLTVL.

The chain has TRBV12-3 or TRBV12-4 and TRBJ1-1; possibly TRBD1 for D (5 bases). The CDR3 loop spans 13 amino acids. V was trimmed by 6 bases and J by 3 bases, leaving 11 bases between them. DNA of the CDR3: TGTGCCAGCAGCCCGTCGGGGGACACTGAAGCTTTCTTT. It codes for CASSPSGDTEAFF.

This chain uses TRBV3-1 (or the pseudogene TRBV3-2) with TRBJ1-6; tentatively, D is TRBD1 (6 bases). V lost 4 bases, J lost 7 bases, and 14 bases lay in between. CDR1 LGHDT and CDR2 YNNKEL come from the germline V gene (reference sequence). The CDR3 consists of 15 residues. CDR3 sequence (DNA): TGTGCCAGCAGCCGCTGGACAGCGGCCAATTCACCCCTCCACTTT. It yields the protein CASSRWTAANSPLHF.

This clone was picked up a small number of times. The V and J genes are TRBV28 and TRBJ1-5; D gene ambiguous. Between the trimmed V and J ends, which lost 6 bases and 6 bases, there was a span of 9 bases. This CDR3 comprises 12 residues. The germline V gene has CDR1 MDHEN and CDR2 SYDVKM. This chain's CDR3 is CASSSTAQPQHF. The CDR3 DNA is TGTGCCAGCAGCTCTACTGCTCAGCCCCAGCATTTT.

This clone showed up just a few times. CDR3 sequence (DNA): TGTGCCACCAGCACGTGGGAGGGAGACGAGCAGTACTTC. This gives the protein CATSTWEGDEQYF. This chain uses TRBV15 with TRBJ2-7; 7 positions agree with TRBD2. CDR1 LNHNV and CDR2 YYDKDF come from the germline V gene (reference sequence). The V and J ends lost 4 bases and 5 bases, in that order; junction bases with no gene match: 5. The CDR3 consists of 13 residues.

J is TRBJ1-2 and V is TRBV29-1, with D uncertain. The CDR3 loop spans 12 amino acids. CDR1 and CDR2 from the germline V gene are SQVTM and ANQGSEA. The germline V and J ends were trimmed by 8 bases and 4 bases, with 14 bases remaining between them. This CDR3 reads CSSRKEGYGYTF. CDR3 bases: TGCAGCTCGAGAAAGGAGGGCTATGGCTACACCTTC.

This clone was counted once. The chain employs TRBV3-1 (or the pseudogene TRBV3-2) and TRBJ2-1; no definite D call. The length of the CDR3 is 13 residues. V shed 1 base and J shed 9 bases, with 10 bases lying between them. CDR1 and CDR2 (germline): LGHDT, YNNKEL (reference sequence). The CDR3 bases are TGTGCCAGCAGCCAAGGCCGAGAGAGTGAGCAGTTCTTC. Its translation is CASSQGRESEQFF.